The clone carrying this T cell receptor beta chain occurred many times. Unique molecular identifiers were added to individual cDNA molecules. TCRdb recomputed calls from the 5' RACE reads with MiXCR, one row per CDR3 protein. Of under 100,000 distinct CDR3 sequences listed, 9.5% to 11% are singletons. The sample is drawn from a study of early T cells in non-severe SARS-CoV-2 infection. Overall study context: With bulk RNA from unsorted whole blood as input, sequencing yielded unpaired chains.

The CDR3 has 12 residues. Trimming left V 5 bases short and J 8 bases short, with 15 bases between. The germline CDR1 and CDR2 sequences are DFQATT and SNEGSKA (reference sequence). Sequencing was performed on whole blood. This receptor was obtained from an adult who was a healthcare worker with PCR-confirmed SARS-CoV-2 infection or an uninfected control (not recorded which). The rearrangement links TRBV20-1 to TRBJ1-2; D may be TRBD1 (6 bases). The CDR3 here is CSAGQKKRGYTF. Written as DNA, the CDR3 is TGCAGTGCTGGACAGAAAAAAAGAGGCTACACCTTC.